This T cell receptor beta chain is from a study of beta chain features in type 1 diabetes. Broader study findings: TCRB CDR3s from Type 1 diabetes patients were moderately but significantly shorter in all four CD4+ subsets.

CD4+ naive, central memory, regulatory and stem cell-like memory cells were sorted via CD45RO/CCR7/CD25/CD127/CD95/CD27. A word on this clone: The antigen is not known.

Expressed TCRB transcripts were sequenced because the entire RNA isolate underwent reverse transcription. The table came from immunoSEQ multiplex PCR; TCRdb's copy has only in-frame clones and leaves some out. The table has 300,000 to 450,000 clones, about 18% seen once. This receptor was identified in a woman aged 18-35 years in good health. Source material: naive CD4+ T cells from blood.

The CDR3 here is CASTGRSTDTQYF. CDR3 DNA: TGTGCCAGCACAGGTCGATCCACAGATACGCAGTATTTT. The gene calls are TRBV7-9 and TRBJ2-3; D gene ambiguous. V lost 7 bases and J 2 bases, leaving 10 bases between the germline ends. This CDR3 region has 13 residues. From germline, CDR1 is SEHNR and CDR2 FQNEAQ (reference sequence).